This T cell receptor beta chain originates from a study of blood T cell repertoires in COVID-19. Study in general: Material from acute and convalescent COVID-19 was sourced from the United States, Italy and Spain. T cells, B-cell-depleted T cells, or PBMCs supplied cDNA or gDNA.

Authors' data handling: Estimated nucleated cell counts came from reference gene primer amplification. Method: immunoSEQ multiplex PCR; TCRdb's copy keeps in-frame clones and lacks some. Clonal size and the V and J genes are those of that table, whereas D and trimming came from the DNA. The sample holds around 300,000 clones, 70% to 90% seen once. Germline V gene sequence: CDR1 LGHNT, CDR2 FRNRAP. The CDR3 spans 17 residues. The V gene end was trimmed by 1 base and the J gene end by 8 bases; junction bases not matched to a gene: 13. This receptor was identified in a woman aged 25-40 years who had recovered from COVID-19. This chain joins TRBV12-5 and TRBJ2-1, with TRBD2 identical over 8 bases. The sequencing sample was made of peripheral blood. The CDR3 loop is CASGLASGTRGRHEQFF. The CDR3, as DNA: TGTGCTAGTGGTTTGGCCTCGGGGACTAGAGGCCGTCATGAGCAGTTCTTC.